This T cell receptor beta chain stems from a study of response to subunit inactivated influenza vaccine. Study observations and caveats: Few new T cells, the authors suggested, are recruited by each seasonal influenza vaccination.

This clonotype came up many times. The antigen is undetermined. TCRdb re-analysed the RT-PCR reads in MiXCR, keeping a single row per CDR3 protein. The sample lists some 540,000 distinct CDR3 sequences, approximately 22% occurring once. Unmatched junction bases numbered 9, after V lost 6 bases and J lost 2 bases. This CDR3 is built from 18 residues. This sample also belongs to another study, concerning T cells expressing NK-cell markers. From that second work: Libraries used 5'RACE template switching adding universal primer site and UMIs. It was from sorted CD3+CD56+NKG2C+, CD3+CD56+NKG2C- and CD3+CD56-NKG2C+ T cells that TCR beta repertoires came. The study sequenced eight donors, seven HCMV-seropositive and one seronegative. A range of roughly 1.0-8% of CD8+ T cells consisted of dominant NKG2C+ clonotypes in more than five donors.

Source: CD4+ T cells sorted from PBMCs, taken 11 to 12 days after vaccination. This rearrangement joins TRBV12-3 or TRBV12-4 to TRBJ2-2; 13 nucleotides line up with TRBD2. The receptor was isolated from a man aged 50-60 years who received an inactivated influenza vaccine. In DNA form, the CDR3 reads TGTGCCAGCAGGGAACTAGCGGGGGGGGCTTTTAACACCGGGGAGCTGTTTTTT. Encoded protein: CASRELAGGAFNTGELFF.